One and the same sample provided the 8 T cell receptor beta chains below, sequenced in a study of kidney transplant recipient with SARS-CoV-2 infection. TCRdb re-called the reads through MiXCR, storing one row per CDR3 protein. The data show 200,000 to 250,000 distinct CDR3 sequences, under 35% seen once. The sequencing used a blood sample, collected at baseline and between days 110 and 120 from a kidney transplant recipient. The receptors originated from a male patient in his 30s who had COVID-19 and was a kidney transplant recipient. The graft donor may account for some of the T cells.

For this clonotype: Since a much larger clone is just one base distant, this may be a read error. J is TRBJ1-2 and V is TRBV7-7; D is unresolved. The CDR3 sequence is 17 residues long. V was shortened by 5 bases and J by 4 bases, with 23 bases between the two germline ends. The germline gives CDR1 SSHAT, CDR2 FNYEAQ (reference sequence). The CDR3 bases are TGTGCCAGCAGCGTTCAGACTAGGTGCCGAAAGACCTATGGCTACACCTTC. It yields the protein CASSVQTRCRKTYGYTF.

In this sample, this clonotype turned up once. The missing conserved phenylalanine or tryptophan at the end of this CDR3 makes a read error likely. This chain joins TRBV6-5 and TRBJ1-2; D unresolved. Germline V gives CDR1 MNHEY, CDR2 SVGAGI. There are 17 residues in the CDR3. V lost 4 bases and J lost 4, with 22 bases in between. CDR3 in DNA: TGTGCCAGCAGTTTGGTTCCAGGTGGGAGAAAGACCTATGGCTACACCCTC. The encoded protein is CASSLVPGGRKTYGYTL.

This clonotype came up once. This chain uses TRBV6-7 with TRBJ2-2, with D perhaps assigned TRBD1 or TRBD2 (5 bases each). TRBV6-7 is sorted into the ORF group, with uncertain function. This CDR3 contains 14 residues. The V end was cut by 7 bases, the J end by 2 bases, with 11 bases between. CDR3 region: CASTRGPNTGELFF. DNA of the CDR3: TGTGCCAGCACCCGGGGACCAAACACCGGGGAGCTGTTTTTT.

This clonotype has ten or more counts. The chain employs TRBV19 and TRBJ1-4, with a possible D match to TRBD1 (6 bases). CDR1 and CDR2 from the germline V gene are LNHDA and SQIVND (reference sequence). Trimming removed 6 bases from V and 8 bases from J, with 19 bases in between. CDR3 length equals 15 residues. CDR3 DNA: TGTGCCAGTAGCCCCACAGGGATCTTAGAAGAAAAACTGTTTTTT. Translating it yields CASSPTGILEEKLFF.

This clonotype has ten or more counts. The chain couples TRBV10-3 to TRBJ2-2, with 7 bases fitting TRBD1. Germline CDR1 ENHRY, CDR2 SYGVKD. V was clipped by 6 bases and J by 2 bases; unmatched bases: 6. The CDR3 is 15 amino acids. The CDR3 is CAIRTGTANTGELFF. Written as DNA, the CDR3 is TGTGCCATCAGGACGGGGACAGCAAACACCGGGGAGCTGTTTTTT.

This clonotype was recorded many times. The CDR3 here is CASSLESGIYGYTF. The CDR3, as DNA: TGTGCCAGCAGCTTAGAATCCGGGATCTATGGCTACACCTTC. V is TRBV7-9 and J is TRBJ1-2, with D uncertain. The CDR3 totals 14 residues. The V gene's germline CDR1 is SEHNR and CDR2 FQNEAQ (reference sequence). Trimming left V 1 base short and J 4 bases short, with 10 bases between.

This clonotype was detected only once. A much larger clone is a single base away; this may be a read error. The chain recombines TRBV19 with TRBJ1-1, with TRBD1 as a possible D gene (5 bases). This CDR3 spans 13 amino acids. Trimming stripped 3 bases from V and 3 bases from J, with 8 bases between. The germline CDR1 and CDR2 sequences are LNHDA and SQIVND (reference sequence). CDR3 in amino acids: CASSMDTDTEAFF. The CDR3 DNA sequence: TGTGCCAGTAGTATGGACACGGACACTGAAGCTTTCTTT.

Of note for this clonotype: Since a much larger clone is just one base distant, this may be a read error. The genes are TRBV10-1 and TRBJ1-2; unclear D gene. The CDR3 is made up of 17 amino acids. Trimming removed 5 bases from V and 4 bases from J, with 23 bases in between. Looked up from germline, CDR1 is WNHNN and CDR2 is SYGVQD (reference sequence). CDR3 in amino acids: CASSHLPRSRRTYGYTF. In DNA, the CDR3 is TGCGCCAGCAGTCATTTACCAAGATCGCGAAGGACCTATGGCTACACCTTC.